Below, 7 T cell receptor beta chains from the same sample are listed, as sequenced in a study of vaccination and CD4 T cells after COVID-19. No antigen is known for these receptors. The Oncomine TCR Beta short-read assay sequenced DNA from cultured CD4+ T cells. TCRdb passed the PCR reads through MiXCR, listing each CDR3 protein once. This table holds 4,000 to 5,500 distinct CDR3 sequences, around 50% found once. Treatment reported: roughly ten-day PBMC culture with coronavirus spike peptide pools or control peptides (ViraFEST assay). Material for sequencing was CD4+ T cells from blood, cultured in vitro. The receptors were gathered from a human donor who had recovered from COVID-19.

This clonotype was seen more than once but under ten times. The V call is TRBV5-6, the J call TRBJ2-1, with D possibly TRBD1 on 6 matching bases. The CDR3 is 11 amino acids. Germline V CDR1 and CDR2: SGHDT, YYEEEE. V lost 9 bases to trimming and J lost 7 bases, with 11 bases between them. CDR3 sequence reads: CATFRGNEQFF. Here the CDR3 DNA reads TGTGCCACCTTTAGGGGGAATGAGCAGTTCTTC.

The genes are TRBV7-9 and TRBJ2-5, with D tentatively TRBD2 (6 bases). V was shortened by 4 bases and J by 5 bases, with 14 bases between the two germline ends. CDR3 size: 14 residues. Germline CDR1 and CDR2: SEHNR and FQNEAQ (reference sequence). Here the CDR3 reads CASSSSGGSETQYF. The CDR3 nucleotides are TGTGCCAGCAGCTCCTCCGGAGGGTCGGAGACCCAGTACTTC.

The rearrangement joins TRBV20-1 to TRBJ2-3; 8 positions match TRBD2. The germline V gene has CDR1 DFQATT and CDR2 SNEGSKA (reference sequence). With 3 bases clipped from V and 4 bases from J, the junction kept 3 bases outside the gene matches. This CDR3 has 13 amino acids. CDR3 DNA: TGCAGTGCTAGCGGGGGGGCTCCAGATACGCAGTATTTT. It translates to CSASGGAPDTQYF.

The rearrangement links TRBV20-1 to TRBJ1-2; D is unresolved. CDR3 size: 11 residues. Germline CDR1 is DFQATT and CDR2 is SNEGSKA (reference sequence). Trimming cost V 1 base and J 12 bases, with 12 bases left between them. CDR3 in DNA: TGCAGTGCTAGAGGTAGTGCCCCAAACACCTTC. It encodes CSARGSAPNTF.

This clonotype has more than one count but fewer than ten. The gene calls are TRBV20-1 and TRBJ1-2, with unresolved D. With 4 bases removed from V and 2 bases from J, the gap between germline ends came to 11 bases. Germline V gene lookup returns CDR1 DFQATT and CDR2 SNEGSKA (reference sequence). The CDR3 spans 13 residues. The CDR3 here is CSATGSTNYGYTF. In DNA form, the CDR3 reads TGCAGTGCTACGGGGAGCACGAACTATGGCTACACCTTC.

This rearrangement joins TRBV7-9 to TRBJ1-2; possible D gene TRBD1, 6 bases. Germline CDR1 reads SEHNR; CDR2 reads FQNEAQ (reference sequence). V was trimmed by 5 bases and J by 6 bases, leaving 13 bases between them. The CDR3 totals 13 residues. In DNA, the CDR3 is TGTGCCAGCAGCGAAGGGGGTCAGGATGGCTACACCTTC. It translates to CASSEGGQDGYTF.

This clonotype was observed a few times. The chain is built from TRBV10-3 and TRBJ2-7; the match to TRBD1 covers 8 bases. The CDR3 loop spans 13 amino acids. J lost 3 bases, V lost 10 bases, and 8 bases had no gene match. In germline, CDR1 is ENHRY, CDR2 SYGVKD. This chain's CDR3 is CATLDRDLYEQYF. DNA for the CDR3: TGTGCCACCTTGGACAGGGACCTCTACGAGCAGTACTTC.